The T cell receptor beta chain under discussion was sequenced for a study of blood T cell repertoires in COVID-19. V gave up 1 base and J gave up 2 bases, with 12 bases separating them. The CDR3 is 16 amino acids. From germline, CDR1 is SEHNR and CDR2 FQNEAQ (reference sequence). This clone was seen ten or more times. Method: immunoSEQ multiplex PCR; TCRdb's copy keeps in-frame clones and lacks some. The sample has about 110,000 clones, 70% to 85% seen once. The specimen sequenced was peripheral blood. This sequence originates from a woman aged 40 to 50 with acute or convalescent COVID-19. The J gene is TRBJ2-4, the V gene TRBV7-9; D may be TRBD1 (5 bases). DNA of the CDR3: TGTGCCAGCAGCTTAGGGCAGGGATATTCCAAAAACATTCAGTACTTC. This sequence encodes CASSLGQGYSKNIQYF.